The 25 T cell receptor beta chains presented below share a single source sample, sequenced in a study of blood T cell repertoires in COVID-19. The method was immunoSEQ multiplex PCR; TCRdb's version includes in-frame clones alone and lacks a portion of them. The sample holds about 100,000 clones, 70% to 90% seen once. The sequenced sample was peripheral blood. These receptors were taken from a human donor in a cohort sampled during active COVID-19.

CDR3 protein: CASSQGPSGIETQYF. CDR3 in DNA: TGCGCCAGCAGCCAAGGTCCTAGCGGGATAGAGACCCAGTACTTC. The chain links TRBV4-1 to TRBJ2-5, with 9 bases that match TRBD2. The CDR3 runs 15 residues. V gave up 1 base and J gave up 4 bases; unmatched junction bases: 4. Per the germline V gene, CDR1 is MGHRA and CDR2 is YSYEKL.

This clone was detected only a few times. The same CDR3 is also encoded by other DNA sequences in this sample. The rearrangement joins TRBV18 to TRBJ1-5, with D perhaps matching TRBD1 (6 bases). The CDR3 covers 14 residues. Trimming cost V 6 bases and J 3 bases, with 12 bases left between them. CDR1 KGHSH and CDR2 LQKENI come from the germline V gene. In DNA form, the CDR3 reads TGTGCCAGCTCTCTAGGACAGCCCAATCAGCCCCAGCATTTT. This encodes CASSLGQPNQPQHF.

This chain joins TRBV9 and TRBJ2-1; D may be TRBD2 (5 bases). The germline V gene has CDR1 SGDLS and CDR2 YYNGEE. This CDR3 region has 16 residues. Trimming shortened V by 4 bases and J by 2 bases, and 16 bases separated the two germline ends. CDR3 nucleotide sequence: TGTGCCAGCAGCACCAATCCTAGCCCAGCCTACAATGAGCAGTTCTTC. This translates into CASSTNPSPAYNEQFF.

This chain links TRBV5-1 with TRBJ1-3, with D maybe TRBD1 (5 bases). Looked up from germline, CDR1 is SGHRS and CDR2 is YFSETQ. Between the trimmed V and J ends, which lost 0 bases and 0 bases, there was a span of 7 bases. CDR3 length: 15 residues. CDR3 protein: CASSLEGNSGNTIYF. The CDR3, as DNA: TGCGCCAGCAGCTTGGAGGGGAACTCTGGAAACACCATATATTTT. The full variable domain, its missing parts supplied by reference TRBV5-1 and TRBJ1-3, is KAGVTQTPRYLIKTRGQQVTLSCSPISGHRSVSWYQQTPGQGLQFLFEYFSETQRNKGNFPGRFSGRQFSNSRSEMNVSTLELGDSALYLCASSLEGNSGNTIYFGEGSWLTVV.

The chain recombines TRBV28 with TRBJ2-1; 9 nucleotides match TRBD2. Germline V gene sequence: CDR1 MDHEN, CDR2 SYDVKM. V dropped 6 bases and J dropped 5; count of bases not matched to a gene: 8. The CDR3 covers 15 residues. The chain's CDR3 is CASSPGASGNNEQFF. The CDR3 DNA follows: TGTGCCAGCAGCCCAGGGGCTAGCGGGAACAATGAGCAGTTCTTC.

The chain joins TRBV29-1 to TRBJ2-1; D is ambiguous. The length of the CDR3 is 12 residues. With 0 bases removed from V and 5 bases from J, the gap between germline ends came to 5 bases. Looked up from germline, CDR1 is SQVTM and CDR2 is ANQGSEA. CDR3 bases: TGCAGCGTTGAAGAACTTAACAATGAGCAGTTCTTC. Its translation is CSVEELNNEQFF.

This chain joins TRBV4-3 and TRBJ1-6; D might be TRBD1 (6 bases). Per germline, CDR1 LGHNA and CDR2 YSLEER. The CDR3 runs to 18 residues. V lost 0 bases, J lost 10 bases, and 22 bases lay in between. CDR3 sequence: CASSQDLTVGTPISPLHF. In nucleotides, the CDR3 is TGCGCCAGCAGCCAAGATCTTACGGTTGGGACACCAATATCACCCCTCCACTTT.

The chain uses TRBV7-2 and TRBJ2-2, with 10 bases matching TRBD2. V lost 1 base to trimming and J lost 0 bases; unmatched junction nucleotides: 2. This CDR3 spans 17 amino acids. The germline gives CDR1 SGHTA, CDR2 FQGNSA. Here the CDR3 DNA reads TGTGCCAGCAGCTTAGTACTAGCGGGGTCGAACACCGGGGAGCTGTTTTTT. It is translated as CASSLVLAGSNTGELFF. Complete variable domain (other parts from reference TRBV7-2 and TRBJ2-2): GAGVSQSPSNKVTEKGKDVELRCDPISGHTALYWYRQSLGQGLEFLIYFQGNSAPDKSGLPSDRFSAERTGGSVSTLTIQRTQQEDSAVYLCASSLVLAGSNTGELFFGEGSRLTVL.

This clone was observed a single time. The chain joins TRBV15 to TRBJ2-2, with 9 bases that match TRBD1. CDR3 length equals 13 residues. J was trimmed by 10 bases and V by 4 bases; bases with no gene match: 4. Germline V lookup: CDR1 LNHNV, CDR2 YYDKDF (reference sequence). The CDR3 is CATSITGGKELFF. The CDR3 DNA reads TGTGCCACCAGCATTACAGGGGGCAAGGAGCTGTTTTTT.

The V and J genes are TRBV18 and TRBJ1-1; perhaps TRBD1 as D (6 bases). From germline, CDR1 is KGHSH and CDR2 LQKENI. This CDR3 is 15 amino acids long. The V gene lost 3 bases and the J gene lost 1 base, with 12 bases spanning the gap. The CDR3 is CASSPRQGWNTEAFF. The CDR3 coding sequence is TGTGCCAGCTCACCTCGGCAGGGGTGGAACACTGAAGCTTTCTTT.

The chain has TRBV6-5 and TRBJ2-3; TRBD1 agrees at 10 bases. Germline CDR1 MNHEY, CDR2 SVGAGI. The CDR3 contains 13 residues. The junction had 5 bases not matched to a gene; V was cut back by 9 bases and J by 5 bases. This CDR3 is CASTGTGVDTQYF. The CDR3, as DNA: TGTGCCAGTACCGGGACAGGGGTAGATACGCAGTATTTT.

CDR3 nucleotides: TGTGCCAGTAGTATTGACGCGGCCAGCGGCACCATATATTTT. Its translation: CASSIDAASGTIYF. This chain links TRBV19 with TRBJ1-3; D uncertain. Germline loops: CDR1 LNHDA, CDR2 SQIVND (reference sequence). The CDR3 covers 14 residues. V was pared by 3 bases and J by 9 bases, with 15 bases between.

This chain connects TRBV7-8 to TRBJ1-5, with 8 positions matching TRBD1. The V gene end was trimmed by 2 bases and the J gene end by 6 bases; junction bases not matched to a gene: 6. CDR3 length: 15 residues. CDR1 is SGHVS and CDR2 is FQNEAQ in the germline V gene. This chain's CDR3 is CASSLFSGGSQPQHF. In nucleotides, the CDR3 is TGTGCCAGCAGCTTATTCTCAGGGGGCAGTCAGCCCCAGCATTTT.

This clone occurred once. V gene TRBV11-2 combines with J gene TRBJ1-4; D is possibly TRBD1 (5 bases). This CDR3 has 17 amino acids. Germline assignment: CDR1 SGHAT and CDR2 FQNNGV. The V end lost 4 bases, the J end lost 2 bases, and 17 bases lay between the germline ends. The CDR3 sequence: CASSYSGLTSTNEKLFF. The CDR3 DNA reads TGTGCCAGCAGCTACTCGGGACTCACGTCGACTAATGAAAAACTGTTTTTT.

The rearrangement uses TRBV18 and TRBJ2-2; 7 bases are a match to TRBD1. Germline V gives CDR1 KGHSH, CDR2 LQKENI. The CDR3 consists of 16 residues. V trimming: 0 bases; J trimming: 0 bases; junction bases outside the gene matches: 1. CDR3 protein: CASSPPGQANTGELFF. The CDR3 DNA sequence: TGTGCCAGCTCACCACCCGGACAGGCGAACACCGGGGAGCTGTTTTTT.

This clone was picked up a small number of times. The rearrangement uses TRBV7-2 and TRBJ1-3; D possibly corresponds to TRBD1 (5 bases). The germline CDR1 and CDR2 sequences are SGHTA and FQGNSA. V was cut by 4 bases and J by 0 bases, with 13 bases left in between. This CDR3 region has 16 residues. In DNA, the CDR3 is TGTGCCAGCAGCTCCCGACAGCCACTCTCTGGAAACACCATATATTTT. This translates into CASSSRQPLSGNTIYF.

The chain uses TRBV9 and TRBJ2-2; 7 bases are shared with TRBD2. V was clipped by 3 bases and J by 6 bases; unmatched bases: 5. Germline CDR1 is SGDLS and CDR2 is YYNGEE. The CDR3 consists of 14 residues. In DNA form, the CDR3 reads TGTGCCAGCAGCGCTAGACTAGCTTCCGGGGAGCTGTTTTTT. It translates to CASSARLASGELFF. The complete variable domain, with remaining parts taken from reference TRBV9 and TRBJ2-2, reads DSGVTQTPKHLITATGQRVTLRCSPRSGDLSVYWYQQSLDQGLQFLIQYYNGEERAKGNILERFSAQQFPDLHSELNLSSLELGDSALYFCASSARLASGELFFGEGSRLTVL.

In the case of this clone: This specimen includes other DNA sequences encoding the same CDR3. The J gene is TRBJ2-3, the V gene TRBV5-1; D may be TRBD2 (5 bases). The length of the CDR3 is 13 residues. Germline CDR1 is SGHRS and CDR2 is YFSETQ. Between the trimmed V and J ends, which lost 5 bases and 0 bases, there was a span of 7 bases. The CDR3 DNA reads TGCGCCAGCAGTTCGGGGAGCACAGATACGCAGTATTTT. Its protein product is CASSSGSTDTQYF.

V gene TRBV28 combines with J gene TRBJ2-3; 8 positions match TRBD2. V shed 5 bases and J 0 bases; nucleotides not matched to a gene: 4. CDR1 and CDR2 from the germline V gene are MDHEN and SYDVKM. The CDR3 loop spans 15 amino acids. The CDR3 spells CASSPPSGSTDTQYF. CDR3 sequence (DNA): TGTGCCAGCAGTCCCCCTAGCGGGAGCACAGATACGCAGTATTTT.

This clone has only one observation. The J gene is TRBJ2-2, the V gene TRBV2, with D possibly being TRBD2 (9 bases). Per germline, CDR1 SNHLY and CDR2 FYNNEI. The length of the CDR3 is 19 residues. V was pared by 7 bases and J by 5 bases, with 29 bases between. As DNA, the CDR3 is TGTGCCAGCAATACGGCCGGGACAGGTACGAGCGGGAGGACCGGGGAGCTGTTTTTT. Amino acids: CASNTAGTGTSGRTGELFF. The whole variable domain, filled in from reference TRBV2 and TRBJ2-2, reads EPEVTQTPSHQVTQMGQEVILRCVPISNHLYFYWYRQILGQKVEFLVSFYNNEISEKSEIFDDQFSVERPDGSNFTLKIRSTKLEDSAMYFCASNTAGTGTSGRTGELFFGEGSRLTVL.

The chain uses TRBV19 and TRBJ2-3, with 9 positions matching TRBD1. J gave up 4 bases and V 7 bases, and 3 bases lay outside the gene matches. Germline V gene lookup returns CDR1 LNHDA and CDR2 SQIVND (reference sequence). This CDR3 has 13 amino acids. The CDR3 DNA reads TGTGCCAGTAAAAGGGACAGGGCAGATACGCAGTATTTT. Its protein product is CASKRDRADTQYF.

V usage is TRBV28 and J usage is TRBJ2-1; the D gene is possibly TRBD2 (5 bases). The CDR3 runs to 15 residues. V was pared by 4 bases and J by 0 bases, with 10 bases between. Germline V gives CDR1 MDHEN, CDR2 SYDVKM. CDR3 DNA: TGTGCCAGCAGTTCTAGCCCCTACTCCTACAATGAGCAGTTCTTC. Translated, it gives CASSSSPYSYNEQFF.

The chain carries TRBV11-3 and TRBJ2-5; 10 nucleotides match TRBD2. CDR3 size: 16 residues. J gave up 3 bases and V 5 bases, and 9 bases lay outside the gene matches. Germline lookup yields CDR1 SGHNT and CDR2 YENEEA. The DNA of the CDR3 is TGTGCCAGCAGCGCCACGCTAGCGGGAGTTGAAGAGACCCAGTACTTC. Its translation is CASSATLAGVEETQYF.

V gene TRBV18 combines with J gene TRBJ1-5; TRBD1 agrees at 7 bases. The CDR3 runs 13 residues. Germline assignment: CDR1 KGHSH and CDR2 LQKENI. With V trimmed by 6 bases and J by 7 bases, 6 bases remained unmatched. The CDR3 region is CASSPTGLQPQHF. For the CDR3, the DNA is TGTGCCAGCTCGCCGACAGGGTTGCAGCCCCAGCATTTT.

The V gene is TRBV9, the J gene TRBJ2-3; TRBD2 matches 8 bases. The CDR3 spans 14 residues. V gave up 3 bases and J gave up 4 bases; unmatched junction bases: 4. Germline V gene data show CDR1 as SGDLS and CDR2 as YYNGEE. The CDR3, as DNA: TGTGCCAGCAGCGCGGGACTAGTTGCAGATACGCAGTATTTT. Protein product: CASSAGLVADTQYF.